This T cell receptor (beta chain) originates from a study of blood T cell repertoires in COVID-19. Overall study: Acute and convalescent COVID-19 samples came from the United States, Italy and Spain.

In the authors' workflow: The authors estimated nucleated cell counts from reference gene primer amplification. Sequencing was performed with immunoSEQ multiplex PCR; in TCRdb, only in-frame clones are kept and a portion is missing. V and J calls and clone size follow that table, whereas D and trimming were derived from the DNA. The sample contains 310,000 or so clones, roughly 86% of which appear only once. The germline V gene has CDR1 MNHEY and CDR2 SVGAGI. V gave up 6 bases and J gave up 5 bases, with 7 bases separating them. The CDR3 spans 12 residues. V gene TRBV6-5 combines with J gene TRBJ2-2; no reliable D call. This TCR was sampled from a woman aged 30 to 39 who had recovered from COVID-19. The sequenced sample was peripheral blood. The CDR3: CASRRHTGELFF. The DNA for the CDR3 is TGTGCCAGCAGGAGGCATACCGGGGAGCTGTTTTTT.